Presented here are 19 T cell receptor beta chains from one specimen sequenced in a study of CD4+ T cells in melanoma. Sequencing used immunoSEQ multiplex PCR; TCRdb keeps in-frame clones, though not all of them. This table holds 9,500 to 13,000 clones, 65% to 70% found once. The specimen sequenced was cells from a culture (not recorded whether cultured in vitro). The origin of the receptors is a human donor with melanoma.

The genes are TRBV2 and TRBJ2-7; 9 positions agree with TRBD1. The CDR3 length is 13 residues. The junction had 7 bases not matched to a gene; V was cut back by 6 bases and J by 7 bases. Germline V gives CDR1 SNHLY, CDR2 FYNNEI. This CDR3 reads CASRVQGAGEQYF. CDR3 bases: TGTGCCAGCAGAGTACAGGGGGCAGGGGAGCAGTACTTC.

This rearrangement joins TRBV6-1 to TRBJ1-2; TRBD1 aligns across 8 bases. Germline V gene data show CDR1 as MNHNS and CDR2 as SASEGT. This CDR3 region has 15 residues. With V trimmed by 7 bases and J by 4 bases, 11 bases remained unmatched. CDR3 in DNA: TGTGCCAGCATCCCTCCCGGACAGGGAGGCTATGGCTACACCTTC. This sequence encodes CASIPPGQGGYGYTF.

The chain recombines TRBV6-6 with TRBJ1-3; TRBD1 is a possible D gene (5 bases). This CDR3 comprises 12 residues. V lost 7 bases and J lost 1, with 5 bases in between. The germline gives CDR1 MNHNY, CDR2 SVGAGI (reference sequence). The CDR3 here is CASTGSGNTIYF. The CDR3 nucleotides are TGTGCCAGCACAGGGTCTGGAAACACCATATATTTT.

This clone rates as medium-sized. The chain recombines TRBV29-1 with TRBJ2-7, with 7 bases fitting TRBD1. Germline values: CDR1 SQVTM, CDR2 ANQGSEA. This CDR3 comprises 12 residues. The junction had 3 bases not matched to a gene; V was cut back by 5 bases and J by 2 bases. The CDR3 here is CSVWTGPYEQYF. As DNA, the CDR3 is TGCAGCGTTTGGACAGGCCCCTACGAGCAGTACTTC.

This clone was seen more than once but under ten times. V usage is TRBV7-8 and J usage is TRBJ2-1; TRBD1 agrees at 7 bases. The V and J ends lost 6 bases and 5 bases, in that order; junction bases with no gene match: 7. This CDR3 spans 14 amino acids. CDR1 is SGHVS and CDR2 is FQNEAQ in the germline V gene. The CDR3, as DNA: TGTGCCAGCAGAATCGGGACAGTAAACAATGAGCAGTTCTTC. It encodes CASRIGTVNNEQFF.

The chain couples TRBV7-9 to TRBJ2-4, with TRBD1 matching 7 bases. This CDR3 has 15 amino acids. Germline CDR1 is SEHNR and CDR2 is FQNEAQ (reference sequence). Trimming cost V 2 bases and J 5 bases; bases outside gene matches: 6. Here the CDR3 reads CASSLRTGRENIQYF. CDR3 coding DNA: TGTGCCAGCAGCTTAAGGACAGGACGGGAAAACATTCAGTACTTC.

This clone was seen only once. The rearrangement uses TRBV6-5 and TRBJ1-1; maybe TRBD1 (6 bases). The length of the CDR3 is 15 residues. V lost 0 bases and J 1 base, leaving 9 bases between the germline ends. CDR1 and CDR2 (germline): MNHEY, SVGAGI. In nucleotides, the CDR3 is TGTGCCAGCAGTTACTCCCCGGGACAGAACACTGAAGCTTTCTTT. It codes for CASSYSPGQNTEAFF.

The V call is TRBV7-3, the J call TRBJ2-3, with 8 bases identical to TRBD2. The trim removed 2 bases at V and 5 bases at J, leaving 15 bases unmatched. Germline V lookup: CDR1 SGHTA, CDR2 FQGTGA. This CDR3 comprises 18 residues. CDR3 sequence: CASSLEGSGGLAGDTQYF. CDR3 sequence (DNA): TGTGCCAGCAGCTTAGAAGGGTCGGGAGGACTAGCCGGAGATACGCAGTATTTT. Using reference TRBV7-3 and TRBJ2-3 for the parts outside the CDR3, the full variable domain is GAGVSQTPSNKVTEKGKYVELRCDPISGHTALYWYRQSLGQGPEFLIYFQGTGAADDSGLPNDRFFAVRPEGSVSTLKIQRTERGDSAVYLCASSLEGSGGLAGDTQYFGPGTRLTVL.

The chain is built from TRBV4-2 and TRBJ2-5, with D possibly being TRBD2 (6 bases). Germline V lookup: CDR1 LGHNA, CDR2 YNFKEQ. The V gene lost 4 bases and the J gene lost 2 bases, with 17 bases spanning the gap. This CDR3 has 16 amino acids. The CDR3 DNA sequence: TGTGCCAGCAGCCCCAAGCTTCTGCGGGAACAAGAGACCCAGTACTTC. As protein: CASSPKLLREQETQYF.

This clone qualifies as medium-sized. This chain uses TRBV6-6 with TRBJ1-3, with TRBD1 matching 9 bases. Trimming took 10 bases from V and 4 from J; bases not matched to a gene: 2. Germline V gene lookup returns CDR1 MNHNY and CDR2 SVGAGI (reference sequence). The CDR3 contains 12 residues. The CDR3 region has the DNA TGTGCCACCGGGACAGGGGGAAACACCATATATTTT. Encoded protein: CATGTGGNTIYF.

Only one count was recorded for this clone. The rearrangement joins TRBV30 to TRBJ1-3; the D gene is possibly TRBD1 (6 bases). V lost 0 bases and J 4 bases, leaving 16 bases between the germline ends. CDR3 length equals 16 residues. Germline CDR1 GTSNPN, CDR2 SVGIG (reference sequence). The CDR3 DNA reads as TGTGCCTGGAGTGTAGGGGGGCTTAATTTCGGAAACACCATATATTTT. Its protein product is CAWSVGGLNFGNTIYF.

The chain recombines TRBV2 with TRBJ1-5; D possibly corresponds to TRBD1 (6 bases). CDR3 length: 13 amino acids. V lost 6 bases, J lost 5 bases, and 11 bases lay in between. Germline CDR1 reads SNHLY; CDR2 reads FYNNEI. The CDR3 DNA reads TGTGCCAGCAGACAGGGTTTGGATCAGCCCCAGCATTTT. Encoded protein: CASRQGLDQPQHF. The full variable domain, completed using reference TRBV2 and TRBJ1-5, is EPEVTQTPSHQVTQMGQEVILRCVPISNHLYFYWYRQILGQKVEFLVSFYNNEISEKSEIFDDQFSVERPDGSNFTLKIRSTKLEDSAMYFCASRQGLDQPQHFGDGTRLSIL.

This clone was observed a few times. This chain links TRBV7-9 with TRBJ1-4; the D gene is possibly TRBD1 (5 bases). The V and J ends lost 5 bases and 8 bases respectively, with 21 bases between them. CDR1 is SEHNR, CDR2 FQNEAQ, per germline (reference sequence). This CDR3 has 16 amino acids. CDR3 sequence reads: CASSKSGAGSYEKLFF. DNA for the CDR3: TGTGCCAGCAGCAAATCCGGGGCAGGGTCATACGAAAAACTGTTTTTT. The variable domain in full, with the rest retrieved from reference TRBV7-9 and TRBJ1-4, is DTGVSQNPRHKITKRGQNVTFRCDPISEHNRLYWYRQTLGQGPEFLTYFQNEAQLEKSRLLSDRFSAERPKGSFSTLEIQRTEQGDSAMYLCASSKSGAGSYEKLFFGSGTQLSVL.

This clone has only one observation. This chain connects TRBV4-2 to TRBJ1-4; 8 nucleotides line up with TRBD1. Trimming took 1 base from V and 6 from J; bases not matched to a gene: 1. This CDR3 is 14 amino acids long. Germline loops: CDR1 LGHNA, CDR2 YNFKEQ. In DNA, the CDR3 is TGTGCCAGCAGCCAAGCACAGGGGGATGAAAAACTGTTTTTT. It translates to CASSQAQGDEKLFF.

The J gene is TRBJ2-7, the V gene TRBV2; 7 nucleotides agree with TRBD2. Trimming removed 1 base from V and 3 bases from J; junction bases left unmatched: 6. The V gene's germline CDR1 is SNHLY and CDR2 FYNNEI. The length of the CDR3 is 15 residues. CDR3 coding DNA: TGTGCCAGCAGTGAAGGGGGGGGAAGGAACTACGAGCAGTACTTC. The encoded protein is CASSEGGGRNYEQYF. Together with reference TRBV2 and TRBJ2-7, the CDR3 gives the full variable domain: EPEVTQTPSHQVTQMGQEVILRCVPISNHLYFYWYRQILGQKVEFLVSFYNNEISEKSEIFDDQFSVERPDGSNFTLKIRSTKLEDSAMYFCASSEGGGRNYEQYFGPGTRLTVT.

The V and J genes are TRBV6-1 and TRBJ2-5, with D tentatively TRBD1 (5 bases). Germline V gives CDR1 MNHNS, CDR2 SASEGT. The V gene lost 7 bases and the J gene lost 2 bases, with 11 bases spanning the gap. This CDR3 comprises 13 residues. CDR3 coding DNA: TGTGCCAGCACAGGGTACCTACAAGAGACCCAGTACTTC. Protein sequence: CASTGYLQETQYF.

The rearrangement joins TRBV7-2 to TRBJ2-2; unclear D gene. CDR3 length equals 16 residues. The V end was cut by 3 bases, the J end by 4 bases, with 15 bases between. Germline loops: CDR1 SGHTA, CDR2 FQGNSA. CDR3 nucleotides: TGTGCCAGCAGCTTCGTCGGGTTCAGCCCCACCGGGGAGCTGTTTTTT. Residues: CASSFVGFSPTGELFF. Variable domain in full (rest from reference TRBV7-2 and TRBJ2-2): GAGVSQSPSNKVTEKGKDVELRCDPISGHTALYWYRQSLGQGLEFLIYFQGNSAPDKSGLPSDRFSAERTGGSVSTLTIQRTQQEDSAVYLCASSFVGFSPTGELFFGEGSRLTVL.

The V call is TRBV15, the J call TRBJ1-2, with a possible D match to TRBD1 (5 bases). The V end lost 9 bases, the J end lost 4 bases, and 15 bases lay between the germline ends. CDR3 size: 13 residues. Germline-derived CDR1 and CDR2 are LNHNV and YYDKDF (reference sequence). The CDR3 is CATGPGRVYGYTF. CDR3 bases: TGTGCCACAGGGCCGGGACGCGTCTATGGCTACACCTTC.

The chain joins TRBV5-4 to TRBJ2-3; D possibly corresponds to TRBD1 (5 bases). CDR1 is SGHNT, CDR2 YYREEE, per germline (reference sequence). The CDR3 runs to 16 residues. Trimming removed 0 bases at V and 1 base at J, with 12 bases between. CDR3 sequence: CASSLVGRGGTDTQYF. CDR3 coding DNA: TGTGCCAGCAGCTTGGTTGGAAGGGGTGGCACAGATACGCAGTATTTT.